These T cell receptor beta chains were read from a single sample in a study of follicular helper T cells after annual influenza vaccination. The assay was immunoSEQ multiplex PCR, and TCRdb's table has in-frame clones only and misses some. Of roughly 5,700 clones listed, roughly 83% were seen once; the top ten hold about 2.4%. The material sequenced was CXCR5+ CD38- circulating T follicular helper cells from blood, taken 7 days after influenza vaccination. The receptors stem from an adult who received the influenza vaccine. CDR3s include the opening cysteine and the closing phenylalanine or tryptophan. The order of the fields is V gene, clone size, J gene, D gene, CDR3 DNA, CDR3 protein. A D gene is named only where the DNA matches it firmly. Clone size is stated in some rows and not others, as once, few, many or a class when expanded.

V: TRBV2; size: .; J: TRBJ2-5; D: TRBD1; DNA: TGTGCCAGCAGCCAAGATACGGGGACAGTAGGCCAAGAGACCCAGTACTTC; CDR3: CASSQDTGTVGQETQYF
V: TRBV29-1; size: .; J: TRBJ1-2; D: TRBD1; DNA: TGCAGCGTTGCGGGGACAGAAAACTATGGCTACACCTTC; CDR3: CSVAGTENYGYTF
V: TRBV15; size: .; J: TRBJ2-6; D: .; DNA: TGTGCCACCAGCAGAGGGACTGGTTTGGGGGCCAACGTCCTGACTTTC; CDR3: CATSRGTGLGANVLTF
V: TRBV5-1; size: .; J: TRBJ2-3; D: .; DNA: TGCGCCAGCCTCGATTTCTCAGATACGCAGTATTTT; CDR3: CASLDFSDTQYF
V: TRBV5-1; size: .; J: TRBJ2-3; D: .; DNA: TGCGCCAGCAGCCGAGATGGAGCGAAACACACAGATACGCAGTATTTT; CDR3: CASSRDGAKHTDTQYF
V: TRBV9; size: few; J: TRBJ1-1; D: TRBD1; DNA: TGTGCCAGCAGCGTAGGAGGACAGGCTATTGAAGCTTTCTTT; CDR3: CASSVGGQAIEAFF
V: TRBV5-8; size: .; J: TRBJ1-6; D: .; DNA: TGTGCCAGCAGCCGCGAATCGGGAACCCTCCACTTT; CDR3: CASSRESGTLHF
V: TRBV28; size: .; J: TRBJ1-2; D: .; DNA: TGTGCCAGCAGTTCCCCCCCTCAGGGAAAGGGAGGCTACACCTTC; CDR3: CASSSPPQGKGGYTF
V: TRBV18; size: once; J: TRBJ1-1; D: .; DNA: TGTGCCAGCTCACCACTTGAAGATGAAGCTTTCTTT; CDR3: CASSPLEDEAFF
V: TRBV30; size: .; J: TRBJ2-1; D: .; DNA: TGTGCCTGGAGTAAGGGACCTAACAATGAGCAGTTCTTC; CDR3: CAWSKGPNNEQFF
V: TRBV5-4; size: .; J: TRBJ2-6; D: .; DNA: TGTGCCAGCAGCTTGGATTATGGGGCCAACGTCCTGACTTTC; CDR3: CASSLDYGANVLTF
V: TRBV29-1; size: .; J: TRBJ1-1; D: .; DNA: TGCAGCGTTGAAGACAGGGCCGGGGTGGGAACTGAAGCTTTCTTT; CDR3: CSVEDRAGVGTEAFF
V: TRBV19; size: few; J: TRBJ1-5; D: .; DNA: TGTGCCAGTGGGGATTCAGGGACTGATCAGCCCCAGCATTTT; CDR3: CASGDSGTDQPQHF
V: TRBV7-2; size: .; J: TRBJ1-1; D: .; DNA: TGTGCCAGCAGCTTAAAAGGGGGGGGAAAAGCTTTCTTT; CDR3: CASSLKGGGKAFF
V: TRBV6-6; size: .; J: TRBJ2-2; D: TRBD2; DNA: TGTGCCAGCCTTCCCGGGACTAGCTTATCCGGGGAGCTGTTTTTT; CDR3: CASLPGTSLSGELFF
V: TRBV18; size: .; J: TRBJ2-3; D: TRBD1; DNA: TGTGCCAGCTCAAAGGACAGGGCTTTGGCAGATACGCAGTATTTT; CDR3: CASSKDRALADTQYF
V: TRBV30; size: .; J: TRBJ1-6; D: TRBD1; DNA: TGTGCCTGGAGGAGGGACAGCGGTAATTCACCCCTCCACTTT; CDR3: CAWRRDSGNSPLHF
V: TRBV27; size: .; J: TRBJ1-1; D: .; DNA: TGTGCCAGCAGTTCCCAGAGGCTGATGAAGACGAACACTGAAGCTTTCTTT; CDR3: CASSSQRLMKTNTEAFF
V: TRBV18; size: few; J: TRBJ1-5; D: TRBD1; DNA: TGTGCCAGCTCACCAGACGGGGACAGGGGATATCAGCCCCAGCATTTT; CDR3: CASSPDGDRGYQPQHF
V: TRBV4-3; size: .; J: TRBJ1-1; D: .; DNA: TGCGCCAGCAGCGTACAGGGTGGGTACACTGAAGCTTTCTTT; CDR3: CASSVQGGYTEAFF
V: TRBV25-1; size: .; J: TRBJ2-2; D: TRBD1; DNA: TGTGCCAGCAGTGGCGACAGGGTAATCGGGGAGCTGTTTTTT; CDR3: CASSGDRVIGELFF
V: TRBV19; size: few; J: TRBJ2-1; D: .; DNA: TGTGCCAGTAGTATAATAGCAGGCTACAATGAGCAGTTCTTC; CDR3: CASSIIAGYNEQFF
V: TRBV19; size: .; J: TRBJ2-5; D: TRBD1; DNA: TGTGCCAGTAGTACGGGACAGACCCAAGAGACCCAGTACTTC; CDR3: CASSTGQTQETQYF
V: TRBV19; size: few; J: TRBJ2-2; D: .; DNA: TGTGCCAGTAGTATTAAGACAGCGAACACCGGGGAGCTGTTTTTT; CDR3: CASSIKTANTGELFF
V: TRBV7-9; size: once; J: TRBJ1-1; D: .; DNA: TGTGCCAGCAGCTCCAGACAGGTGAACACTGAAGCTTTCTTT; CDR3: CASSSRQVNTEAFF
V: TRBV19; size: .; J: TRBJ2-7; D: TRBD2; DNA: TGTGCCAGTAGTATACGGCCGGGGGGCGAGCAGTACTTC; CDR3: CASSIRPGGEQYF
V: TRBV13; size: .; J: TRBJ1-2; D: .; DNA: TGTGCCAGCAGCCCCCGACAGCCACTCTATGGCTACACCTTC; CDR3: CASSPRQPLYGYTF
V: TRBV29-1; size: .; J: TRBJ2-1; D: TRBD2; DNA: TGCAGCGTCGCGGCTAGCGGGCAAATACCTGAGCAGTTCTTC; CDR3: CSVAASGQIPEQFF
V: TRBV4-2; size: .; J: TRBJ2-2; D: TRBD1; DNA: TGTGCCAGCAGCCAAGCATTGAAGAGGGGGACAGGGGGCGCGGTCGGGGAGCTGTTTTTT; CDR3: CASSQALKRGTGGAVGELFF
V: TRBV6-1; size: once; J: TRBJ2-3; D: .; DNA: TGTGCCAGCAGTGATGCGAGGGTATACGGGCAGTATTTT; CDR3: CASSDARVYGQYF
V: TRBV14; size: once; J: TRBJ2-5; D: .; DNA: TGTGCCAGCAGCCAAAACGGAGAGACCCAGTACTTC; CDR3: CASSQNGETQYF
V: TRBV15; size: .; J: TRBJ2-7; D: TRBD2; DNA: TGTGCCACCAGAACTAGCGGAAGCTCCTACGAGCAGTACTTC; CDR3: CATRTSGSSYEQYF
V: TRBV5-1; size: .; J: TRBJ2-1; D: TRBD2; DNA: TGCGCCAGCAGCTGGACTATGACTAGCGGGAATTTCGATGAGCAGTTCTTC; CDR3: CASSWTMTSGNFDEQFF
V: TRBV29-1; size: .; J: TRBJ2-7; D: TRBD2; DNA: TGCAGCGTTGATCACGGGGGGGGCGACGAGCAGTACTTC; CDR3: CSVDHGGGDEQYF
V: TRBV11-2; size: .; J: TRBJ2-1; D: .; DNA: TGTGCCAGCAGCTTAGATCAGGGATTCGGTGAGCAGTTCTTC; CDR3: CASSLDQGFGEQFF
V: TRBV1; size: few; J: TRBJ1-5; D: .; DNA: TGCACCAGCAGCCAAGATAGAGGGGCAGATAGCAATCAGCCCCAGCATTTT; CDR3: CTSSQDRGADSNQPQHF
V: TRBV4-3; size: .; J: TRBJ1-1; D: .; DNA: TGCGCCAGCAGCCAAACCGTTTTGGGTAGGGCGAACACTGAAGCTTTCTTT; CDR3: CASSQTVLGRANTEAFF
V: TRBV29-1; size: .; J: TRBJ2-2; D: .; DNA: TGCAGCGTTGGTGGGGGGTACACCGGGGAGCTGTTTTTT; CDR3: CSVGGGYTGELFF
V: TRBV6-1; size: .; J: TRBJ2-7; D: .; DNA: TGTGCCAGCAGCCCCTTGAGAGAGCAGTACTTC; CDR3: CASSPLREQYF
V: TRBV2; size: .; J: TRBJ2-5; D: TRBD2; DNA: TGTGCCAGCGTGGCCGGTCGGCTAGCGGGAGAGTATAAAGAGACCCAGTACTTC; CDR3: CASVAGRLAGEYKETQYF
V: TRBV27; size: .; J: TRBJ1-1; D: .; DNA: TGTGCCAGCAGTTTAGCCCCAGGGGACACTGAAGCTTTCTTT; CDR3: CASSLAPGDTEAFF
V: TRBV14; size: once; J: TRBJ1-3; D: .; DNA: TGTGCCAGCAGCCAAGATACGGACTACACCATATATTTT; CDR3: CASSQDTDYTIYF